The clone carrying this TCR beta chain was observed a few times. Its matching antigen is unknown. Per the original methods: A per-sample median of 95,638 TCRs was observed, with counts ranging from roughly 23,224 to 750,000. TCRdb reprocessed the RACE reads with MiXCR, giving one entry per CDR3 protein. It is TCRdb's table, rather than the study itself, that gives the V and J calls and clone size. The sample lists about 360,000 distinct CDR3 sequences, under 9% seen once, with 8.4% in the top ten. This specimen belongs to a study of human T cells and chemical hapten exposure. General study results and limits: Donor immune responses may differ from healthy people's, since all donors had alopecia. Clustering by CDR3 similarity yielded significantly more large clusters from expanded TCRs than controls.

Regarding time point: patch test 1, 2 weeks after DPC sensitization. Stated treatment: therapeutic diphenylcyclopropenone sensitization with weekly scalp DPC. The V end was cut by 2 bases, the J end by 2 bases, with 14 bases between. The CDR3 is 16 residues long. Germline values: CDR1 SGHVS, CDR2 FQNEAQ. This receptor was taken from a woman aged 18-29 years with alopecia areata. Some clones in this sample may be carry-over from other donors' samples. Sample: whole blood, taken in connection with sensitization to the hapten diphenylcyclopropenone (DPC). V gene TRBV7-8 combines with J gene TRBJ2-3; D remains unclear. The CDR3, as DNA: TGTGCCAGCAGCTTAAACCGGTTTAGGGCCACAGATACGCAGTATTTT. Translation gives CASSLNRFRATDTQYF.